Below, 16 T cell receptor beta chains from the same sample are listed, as sequenced in a study of OX40 agonist ivuxolimab in advanced cancers. The method was immunoSEQ multiplex PCR; TCRdb's version includes in-frame clones alone and lacks a portion of them. There are roughly 56,000 clones in the sample; 70% to 80% occur only once, and roughly 1.2% lies in the top ten. The source material was CD4+ or CD8+ T cells sorted from blood, sampled in a trial of the OX40 agonist ivuxolimab. These receptors originate from an adult with an advanced solid tumor such as melanoma, head and neck, liver or kidney cancer.

V gene TRBV7-9 combines with J gene TRBJ2-1; possibly TRBD2 for D (7 bases). Germline-derived CDR1 and CDR2 are SEHNR and FQNEAQ (reference sequence). This CDR3 is 16 amino acids long. V was pared by 2 bases and J by 9 bases, with 20 bases between. The DNA of the CDR3 is TGTGCCAGCAGCTTATCGGGCGGGGGCGAACGTAGTGAGCAGTTCTTC. As protein: CASSLSGGGERSEQFF.

CDR3: CASSPKTGTGRSRQFF. The CDR3 region has the DNA TGTGCCAGCAGCCCAAAGACTGGGACAGGCAGGTCGAGGCAGTTCTTC. The gene calls are TRBV9 and TRBJ2-1; TRBD1 aligns across 8 bases. J lost 12 bases, V lost 4 bases, and 18 bases had no gene match. The germline gives CDR1 SGDLS, CDR2 YYNGEE. The CDR3 covers 16 residues.

V is TRBV11-2 and J is TRBJ2-3; D is possibly TRBD1 (6 bases). This CDR3 has 15 residues. Trimming removed 4 bases from V and 2 bases from J, with 13 bases in between. Germline V lookup: CDR1 SGHAT, CDR2 FQNNGV. CDR3 in amino acids: CASSYEGVPTDTQYF. CDR3 DNA sequence: TGTGCCAGCAGCTACGAGGGGGTACCCACAGATACGCAGTATTTT.

Only a few counts were recorded for this clone. V usage is TRBV5-4 and J usage is TRBJ2-2; no reliable D call. The CDR3 sequence is 15 residues long. The V gene's germline CDR1 is SGHNT and CDR2 YYREEE (reference sequence). Trimming took off 9 bases at V and 5 bases at J, with 20 bases between the two ends. The CDR3, as DNA: TGTGCCACCCACTGGGGTGGGCGCAGGACCGGGGAGCTGTTTTTT. It translates to CATHWGGRRTGELFF.

V and J are TRBV6-1 and TRBJ1-4; the D gene is possibly TRBD1 (6 bases). Germline CDR1 is MNHNS and CDR2 is SASEGT. The CDR3 length is 17 residues. Trimming pared 1 base from V and 2 bases from J, leaving 14 bases between. This CDR3 is CASSEGTHRATNEKLFF. CDR3 nucleotides: TGTGCCAGCAGTGAAGGAACCCACAGGGCTACTAATGAAAAACTGTTTTTT.

The J gene is TRBJ2-5, the V gene TRBV29-1, with D possibly TRBD1 on 6 matching bases. Trimming removed 6 bases from V and 5 bases from J, with 16 bases in between. The CDR3 length is 13 residues. Per the germline V gene, CDR1 is SQVTM and CDR2 is ANQGSEA. The DNA for the CDR3 is TGCAGCGTCCGCTCACAGGGTGGGGAGACCCAGTACTTC. Translating gives CSVRSQGGETQYF.

The V and J genes are TRBV18 and TRBJ2-3; TRBD2 agrees at 7 bases. Trimming took 5 bases from V and 0 from J; bases not matched to a gene: 11. Germline-derived CDR1 and CDR2 are KGHSH and LQKENI. The CDR3 length is 17 residues. CDR3 region: CASSGNAGATSTDTQYF. In nucleotides, the CDR3 is TGTGCCAGCTCAGGCAATGCGGGAGCAACTAGCACAGATACGCAGTATTTT.

CDR3 amino acids: CASSSMTTVHTQYF. The CDR3 DNA is TGTGCCAGCAGCTCGATGACGACAGTTCATACGCAGTATTTT. V gene TRBV11-2 combines with J gene TRBJ2-3; D perhaps matches TRBD1 (5 bases). The CDR3 is 14 residues long. The V end lost 4 bases, the J end lost 7 bases, and 15 bases lay between the germline ends. The germline V gene has CDR1 SGHAT and CDR2 FQNNGV.

This clone has just a few counts. At one of its ends the junction is not consistent with the germline gene, which may arise from a read error. V is TRBV7-7 and J is TRBJ2-5, with 14 positions matching TRBD2. There are 15 residues in the CDR3. Germline values: CDR1 SSHAT, CDR2 FNYEAQ (reference sequence). In nucleotides, the CDR3 is TGTGCTAGCAGCCTCGGGACTAGCGGGAGTAAGACCCAGTACTTC. Amino acid sequence: CASSLGTSGSKTQYF.

The chain employs TRBV5-5 and TRBJ2-3, with 9 bases identical to TRBD2. The CDR3 is 16 amino acids. Per the germline V gene, CDR1 is SGHKS and CDR2 is YYEKEE (reference sequence). With V trimmed by 3 bases and J by 1 base, 6 bases remained unmatched. CDR3: CASSSIRLAGTDTQYF. CDR3 coding DNA: TGTGCCAGCAGCTCGATTAGACTAGCGGGCACAGATACGCAGTATTTT.

In this sample, this clone turned up a few times. This chain joins TRBV7-5 and TRBJ2-7; the table's D call of TRBD1 was not tested on the DNA. TRBV7-5 corresponds to a pseudogene. The CDR3 runs 20 residues. The CDR3 reads CARSVDQTGTGGGVCYEQYF. For the CDR3, the DNA is TGTGCCAGAAGCGTAGACCAGACCGGGACAGGGGGTGGTGTTTGCTACGAGCAGTACTTC.

This clone was recorded at least ten times. The rearrangement joins TRBV30 to TRBJ1-1; a possible D gene is TRBD1 (6 bases). Trimming shortened V by 0 bases and J by 5 bases, and 10 bases separated the two germline ends. This CDR3 region has 13 residues. CDR1 is GTSNPN and CDR2 is SVGIG in the germline V gene (reference sequence). This CDR3 is CAWSVGGATEAFF. The CDR3 DNA follows: TGTGCCTGGAGTGTAGGGGGGGCGACTGAAGCTTTCTTT.

The V and J genes are TRBV7-9 and TRBJ2-1, with D maybe TRBD2 (5 bases). V lost 1 base to trimming and J lost 7 bases, with 17 bases between them. The length of the CDR3 is 16 residues. The germline V gene encodes CDR1 SEHNR and CDR2 FQNEAQ (reference sequence). The CDR3 DNA follows: TGTGCCAGCAGCTTAGATCTAGCTTCGTTGGGAAATGAGCAGTTCTTC. This gives the protein CASSLDLASLGNEQFF. Full variable domain (remainder filled in from reference TRBV7-9 and TRBJ2-1): DTGVSQNPRHKITKRGQNVTFRCDPISEHNRLYWYRQTLGQGPEFLTYFQNEAQLEKSRLLSDRFSAERPKGSFSTLEIQRTEQGDSAMYLCASSLDLASLGNEQFFGPGTRLTVL.

J is TRBJ2-1 and V is TRBV10-3; 11 positions match TRBD2. V was pared by 4 bases and J by 7 bases, with 12 bases of the junction left unmatched. Germline CDR1 is ENHRY and CDR2 is SYGVKD. This CDR3 contains 17 residues. The CDR3 protein is CAISVSDSGRAGNEQFF. The CDR3 bases are TGTGCCATCAGTGTGAGCGATAGCGGGAGGGCCGGAAATGAGCAGTTCTTC.

The V gene is TRBV6-6, the J gene TRBJ1-1; D uncertain. Trimming removed 6 bases at V and 4 bases at J, with 18 bases between. The CDR3 loop spans 15 amino acids. CDR1 and CDR2 from the germline V gene are MNHNY and SVGAGI (reference sequence). CDR3 amino acids: CASRTRLRVGTEAFF. The CDR3 coding sequence is TGTGCCAGCAGAACCCGCCTGAGGGTTGGCACTGAAGCTTTCTTT.

The chain links TRBV21-1 to TRBJ2-7; TRBD2 is taken as the D call from the table, unchecked against the DNA. TRBV21-1 is designated a pseudogene. The CDR3 sequence is 15 residues long. CDR3 coding DNA: TGTGCCAGCAGCCAAGGACGCGGGCAGTTATCCGAGCAGTACTTC. This sequence encodes CASSQGRGQLSEQYF.